These T cell receptor beta chains were read from a single sample in a study of control samples from healthy donors and cancer patients. Assay used: immunoSEQ multiplex PCR; TCRdb lists only in-frame clones, some missing. This table holds 170,000 or so clones, approximately 94% found once. The sample comprised blood. All receptors derive from a woman in her thirties or forties in good health. CDR3s include the opening cysteine and the closing phenylalanine or tryptophan. The D gene is left open where the match is weak. Not every row has a clone size; where given, it reads once, few, many or a size class.

TRBV10-3	-	-	TRBJ1-2	CAISEGSYGHTF	TGTGCCATCAGTGAGGGAAGCTATGGCCACACCTTC
TRBV6-5	-	-	TRBJ1-3	CASSYQVSGRTTIYF	TGTGCCAGCAGTTACCAGGTGTCGGGACGAACCACCATATATTTT
TRBV3-1/TRBV3-2	-	-	TRBJ2-1	CASSQVVNEQFF	TGTGCCAGCAGCCAAGTCGTAAATGAGCAGTTCTTC
TRBV19	TRBD1	once	TRBJ1-1	CASRAGGYNTEAFF	TGTGCCAGTCGAGCAGGGGGCTACAACACTGAAGCTTTCTTT
TRBV6-2/TRBV6-3	TRBD1	-	TRBJ2-6	CASTPGTESFSGANVLTF	TGTGCCAGCACCCCCGGGACAGAGAGTTTCTCTGGGGCCAACGTCCTGACTTTC
TRBV7-3	TRBD1	-	TRBJ2-1	CASSWDRGREQFF	TGTGCCAGCAGCTGGGACAGGGGACGAGAGCAGTTCTTC
TRBV9	-	once	TRBJ2-1	CASSAGTRSYNEQFF	TGTGCCAGCAGCGCCGGGACACGCTCCTACAATGAGCAGTTCTTC
TRBV7-3	TRBD1	-	TRBJ1-1	CASSLMGTGENTEAFF	TGTGCCAGCAGCTTAATGGGGACAGGGGAGAACACTGAAGCTTTCTTT
TRBV29-1	-	-	TRBJ1-1	CSVRGVVNTEAFF	TGCAGCGTTAGGGGGGTCGTAAACACTGAAGCTTTCTTT
TRBV6-5	TRBD1	once	TRBJ1-1	CASSAQGQGVAEAFF	TGTGCCAGCAGCGCCCAAGGACAGGGTGTCGCTGAAGCTTTCTTT
TRBV5-3	TRBD1	-	TRBJ1-3	CARSVMTGPGNTIYF	TGTGCCAGAAGCGTCATGACAGGGCCTGGAAACACCATATATTTT
TRBV3-1/TRBV3-2	-	-	TRBJ2-3	CASSRQGGAGGADTQYF	TGTGCCAGCAGCCGCCAAGGTGGAGCAGGGGGGGCAGATACGCAGTATTTT
TRBV7-9	-	once	TRBJ2-7	CASSLTGPYEQYF	TGTGCCAGCAGCTTAACGGGGCCGTACGAGCAGTACTTC
TRBV5-1	TRBD1	-	TRBJ1-4	CASSWGQSDNEKLFF	TGCGCCAGCAGCTGGGGACAGAGCGATAATGAAAAACTGTTTTTT
TRBV15	-	-	TRBJ1-4	CATSRDVGRQFF	TGTGCCACCAGCAGAGATGTCGGACGGCAGTTTTTT
TRBV4-3	TRBD1	-	TRBJ1-1	CASSQDWDSLLAFF	TGCGCCAGCAGCCAAGACTGGGACAGCCTCTTGGCTTTCTTT
TRBV11-3	-	-	TRBJ1-2	CASSYPTPCYTF	TGTGCCAGCAGCTACCCGACGCCCTGCTACACCTTC
TRBV12-3/TRBV12-4	-	-	TRBJ2-7	CASSLGNYEQYF	TGTGCCAGCAGTTTGGGCAACTACGAGCAGTACTTC
TRBV6-4	-	few	TRBJ1-2	CASSDSPHAYGYTF	TGTGCCAGCAGTGATAGCCCTCATGCCTATGGCTACACCTTC
TRBV4-3	-	-	TRBJ2-2	CASSPLGPNTGELFF	TGCGCCAGCAGCCCCCTCGGCCCGAACACCGGGGAGCTGTTTTTT
TRBV3-1/TRBV3-2	-	-	TRBJ1-2	CASSQDGVGYTF	TGTGCCAGCAGCCAAGATGGGGTCGGCTACACCTTC
TRBV27	-	-	TRBJ1-5	CASSSPYSNQPQHF	TGTGCCAGCAGTTCCCCCTATAGCAATCAGCCCCAGCATTTT
TRBV2	-	-	TRBJ1-5	CASTRSKVQGSSNQPQHF	TGTGCCAGCACCCGCTCCAAAGTACAGGGTAGTAGCAATCAGCCCCAGCATTTT
TRBV5-1	-	-	TRBJ2-3	CASSPGQASDTQYF	TGCGCCAGCAGCCCGGGCCAAGCCTCAGATACGCAGTATTTT
TRBV6-2/TRBV6-3	TRBD1	-	TRBJ2-7	CASSSRTGSYEQYF	TGTGCCAGCAGTTCCCGGACAGGGTCCTACGAGCAGTACTTC
TRBV10-3	-	-	TRBJ1-2	CAISVEDQSYGYTF	TGTGCCATCAGTGTAGAGGACCAGTCCTATGGCTACACCTTC
TRBV19	TRBD2	once	TRBJ2-2	CASSKVSGGSTGELFF	TGTGCCAGTAGTAAAGTGAGCGGGGGGTCCACCGGGGAGCTGTTTTTT
TRBV10-3	-	-	TRBJ1-1	CAIRAGPSREAFF	TGTGCCATCAGGGCAGGCCCAAGCCGTGAAGCTTTCTTT
TRBV9	TRBD2	-	TRBJ2-1	CASSVEGLAGYNEQFF	TGTGCCAGCAGCGTAGAGGGACTAGCGGGATACAATGAGCAGTTCTTC
TRBV12-5	-	-	TRBJ1-2	CASGLVVGTPGDGYTF	TGTGCTAGTGGTTTGGTAGTTGGGACACCCGGGGACGGCTACACCTTC
TRBV12-5	-	-	TRBJ2-7	CASGTGFEQYF	TGTGCTAGTGGTACAGGGTTCGAGCAGTACTTC
TRBV5-1	-	-	TRBJ1-6	CASSLDSHNSPLHF	TGCGCCAGCAGCTTGGACTCCCATAATTCACCCCTCCACTTT
TRBV7-3	TRBD2	-	TRBJ2-1	CASSPSGGSNEQFF	TGTGCCAGCAGCCCTAGCGGGGGGAGTAATGAGCAGTTCTTC
TRBV12-5	TRBD1	once	TRBJ2-1	CASGLGAGANRGFHEQFF	TGTGCTAGTGGTTTGGGTGCCGGAGCAAACAGGGGATTCCATGAGCAGTTCTTC
TRBV5-1	-	-	TRBJ1-2	CASSLGRNYGYTF	TGCGCCAGCAGCTTGGGGCGGAACTATGGCTACACCTTC
TRBV18	-	-	TRBJ2-3	CASSPNTDTQYF	TGTGCCAGCTCACCAAACACAGATACGCAGTATTTT
TRBV7-9	-	-	TRBJ1-4	CASSLAAGPNEKLFF	TGTGCCAGCAGCTTAGCGGCGGGGCCTAATGAAAAACTGTTTTTT
TRBV19	TRBD1	-	TRBJ1-5	CASSIWGQGSQPQHF	TGTGCCAGTAGTATATGGGGACAGGGATCTCAGCCCCAGCATTTT
TRBV5-6	-	-	TRBJ2-5	CASSPEWGETQYF	TGTGCCAGCAGCCCTGAATGGGGGGAGACCCAGTACTTC
TRBV9	-	-	TRBJ2-7	CASSPYRAGEQYF	TGTGCCAGCAGCCCATACAGGGCCGGCGAGCAGTACTTC
TRBV5-8	-	once	TRBJ1-2	CASSRDVNYGYTF	TGTGCCAGCAGCCGGGACGTTAACTATGGCTACACCTTC
TRBV3-1/TRBV3-2	-	-	TRBJ2-2	CASSRVYNTGELFF	TGTGCCAGCAGCCGGGTCTACAACACCGGGGAGCTGTTTTTT
TRBV14	-	once	TRBJ1-4	CASSQKAEGYGEKLFF	TGTGCCAGCAGCCAAAAGGCAGAGGGCTATGGTGAAAAACTGTTTTTT
TRBV7-2	-	-	TRBJ2-3	CASSLWGPRTASDTQYF	TGTGCCAGCAGCTTATGGGGCCCAAGGACGGCCTCAGATACGCAGTATTTT
TRBV6-1	TRBD1	-	TRBJ1-1	CASSASTGGYGRNTEAFF	TGTGCCAGCAGTGCCTCGACAGGGGGCTACGGGAGAAACACTGAAGCTTTCTTT
TRBV5-1	-	few	TRBJ1-2	CASSLGDYGYTF	TGCGCCAGCAGCTTAGGGGACTATGGCTACACCTTC
TRBV5-5	-	-	TRBJ1-6	CASRVPGPNSPLHF	TGTGCCAGCAGAGTACCGGGACCAAATTCACCCCTCCACTTT
TRBV27	-	-	TRBJ1-1	CASSLVSLNTEAFF	TGTGCCAGCAGTTTGGTCAGCTTGAACACTGAAGCTTTCTTT
TRBV12-3/TRBV12-4	-	-	TRBJ2-3	CASRRREYTQYF	TGTGCCAGCAGACGACGGGAGTATACGCAGTATTTT
TRBV4-3	-	-	TRBJ2-5	CASSQAAGRETQYF	TGCGCCAGCAGCCAAGCGGCCGGGAGAGAGACCCAGTACTTC
TRBV27	-	-	TRBJ2-1	CASSVSAATNYNEQFF	TGTGCCAGCAGTGTTTCGGCCGCCACGAATTACAATGAGCAGTTCTTC